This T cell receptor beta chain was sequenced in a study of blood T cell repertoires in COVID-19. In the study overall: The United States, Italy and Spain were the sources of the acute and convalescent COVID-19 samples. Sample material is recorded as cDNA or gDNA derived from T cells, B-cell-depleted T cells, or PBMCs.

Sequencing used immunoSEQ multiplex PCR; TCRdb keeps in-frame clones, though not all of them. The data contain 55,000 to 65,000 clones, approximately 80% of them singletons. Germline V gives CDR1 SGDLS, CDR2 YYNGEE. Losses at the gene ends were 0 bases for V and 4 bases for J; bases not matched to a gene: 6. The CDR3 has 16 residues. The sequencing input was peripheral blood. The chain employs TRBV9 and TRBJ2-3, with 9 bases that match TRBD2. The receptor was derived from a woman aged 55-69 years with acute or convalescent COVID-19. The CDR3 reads CASSVVGGGAPDTQYF. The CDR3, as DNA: TGTGCCAGCAGCGTAGTAGGCGGGGGGGCCCCAGATACGCAGTATTTT.